The rows below give T cell receptor beta chains drawn from one sample of a study of blood T cell repertoires in COVID-19. Clones were read by immunoSEQ multiplex PCR, and TCRdb kept only the in-frame ones, dropping some. The top ten hold roughly 1.5% of the sample, which has 270,000 or so clones, 84% seen once. Sample: peripheral blood. The receptors stem from a human donor with COVID-19, enrolled during active disease. The donor label of this sample is uncertain. Both conserved end residues are part of each CDR3. D genes are given only for firm matches. Size is stated for part of the rows, as once, few or many counts, or as a class when the clone is expanded.

>TRBV28|.|17|TRBJ1-4|TRBD1
CASSPWTGGLTNEKLFF
TGTGCCAGCAGTCCATGGACAGGGGGACTGACTAATGAAAAACTGTTTTTT
>TRBV3-1/TRBV3-2|.|16|TRBJ1-2|.
CASSHVGGSSYHGYTF
TGTGCCAGCAGCCATGTTGGGGGCAGTTCTTACCATGGCTACACCTTC
>TRBV7-2|.|15|TRBJ2-7|TRBD1
CASSLKTGGKNEQYF
TGTGCCAGCAGCCTCAAGACAGGGGGGAAGAACGAGCAGTACTTC
>TRBV7-3|once|15|TRBJ2-7|TRBD2
CASSLNGGSSYEQYF
TGTGCCAGCAGCTTAAACGGCGGGAGCTCCTACGAGCAGTACTTC
>TRBV19|.|16|TRBJ1-5|TRBD1
CASSIGGTVREQPQHF
TGTGCCAGTAGTATTGGAGGGACAGTCAGGGAGCAGCCCCAGCATTTT
>TRBV28|.|14|TRBJ1-6|TRBD1
CASITQGEYSPLHF
TGTGCCAGCATCACACAGGGGGAATATTCACCCCTCCACTTT
>TRBV19|.|14|TRBJ2-7|TRBD1
CASSLPGQTYEQYF
TGTGCCAGTAGTCTCCCGGGACAGACCTACGAGCAGTACTTC
>TRBV5-3|.|15|TRBJ1-5|.
CARSLSHIYNQPQHF
TGTGCCAGAAGCTTGAGTCACATTTACAATCAGCCCCAGCATTTT
>TRBV30|.|11|TRBJ1-1|.
CAGIVNTEAFF
TGTGCCGGGATAGTGAACACTGAAGCTTTCTTT
>TRBV24-1|.|13|TRBJ2-7|TRBD1
CATSRDSSYEQYF
TGTGCCACCAGCCGGGACAGCTCCTACGAGCAGTACTTC
>TRBV20-1|.|14|TRBJ1-5|TRBD1
CSASPGGFLQPQHF
TGCAGTGCTAGTCCAGGGGGGTTCCTCCAGCCCCAGCATTTT
>TRBV28|.|11|TRBJ2-7|TRBD2
CASSLASGSDF
TGTGCCAGCAGTCTAGCTAGCGGGAGCGACTTC
>TRBV27|.|14|TRBJ2-2|.
CASTHRGRDGELFF
TGTGCCAGCACACACAGGGGGAGGGACGGGGAGCTGTTTTTT
>TRBV7-3|.|15|TRBJ1-6|.
CASSLNAGLDSPLHF
TGTGCCAGCAGCTTAAATGCGGGGTTAGATTCACCCCTCCACTTT
>TRBV5-1|.|17|TRBJ1-2|.
CASSLEPPPGDHYGYTF
TGCGCCAGCAGCTTGGAGCCGCCGCCAGGGGACCACTATGGCTACACCTTC
>TRBV21-1|.|15|TRBJ2-7|.
CASSTQTGGGYEQYF
TGTGCCAGCAGCACCCAGACAGGGGGGGGATACGAGCAGTACTTC
>TRBV28|.|15|TRBJ2-7|TRBD1
CASSLAGTGLGEQYF
TGTGCCAGCAGTCTAGCCGGGACAGGGTTAGGCGAGCAGTACTTC
>TRBV9|.|16|TRBJ2-1|TRBD2
CASSSRLAGPYNEQFF
TGTGCCAGCAGCTCCCGACTAGCGGGGCCTTACAATGAGCAGTTCTTC
>TRBV9|.|14|TRBJ1-1|.
CASSVDPSGTEAFF
TGTGCCAGCAGCGTGGACCCCTCAGGGACTGAAGCTTTCTTT
>TRBV2|few|13|TRBJ2-7|.
CASRETGHYEQYF
TGTGCCAGCAGAGAGACTGGCCACTACGAGCAGTACTTC
>TRBV10-3|.|15|TRBJ2-7|TRBD1
CAISEPGTGTYEQYF
TGTGCCATCAGTGAACCCGGGACAGGTACATACGAGCAGTACTTC
>TRBV6-5|.|13|TRBJ1-2|.
CASRWAGTNGYTF
TGTGCCAGCAGGTGGGCAGGGACAAATGGCTACACCTTC
>TRBV2|.|15|TRBJ2-3|TRBD1
CASSAGQEVTDTQYF
TGTGCCAGCAGTGCCGGACAGGAGGTCACAGATACGCAGTATTTT
>TRBV12-3/TRBV12-4|.|12|TRBJ1-2|.
CASSYKGSGYTF
TGTGCCAGCAGTTACAAGGGGTCTGGCTACACCTTC
>TRBV7-2|.|16|TRBJ1-4|TRBD1
CASSMGQGWRNEKLFF
TGTGCCAGCAGCATGGGACAGGGATGGCGGAATGAAAAACTGTTTTTT
>TRBV5-5|.|16|TRBJ1-4|.
CASSLVGSGEGGKLFF
TGTGCCAGCAGCTTGGTAGGGTCAGGGGAAGGCGGAAAACTGTTTTTT